This T cell receptor beta chain stems from a study of shared clonotypes between healthy human individuals. Clones were sequenced by immunoSEQ multiplex PCR, and TCRdb holds only the in-frame ones, with some missing. Of some 2,500,000 clones in the sample, less than 95% are singletons; the top ten hold 0.3% to 0.45%. V was clipped by 5 bases and J by 6 bases, with 13 bases between them. The length of the CDR3 is 13 residues. Germline V lookup: CDR1 KGHSH, CDR2 LQKENI. The receptor comes from a man aged 18 to 29 in good health. Some clones in this sample may be carry-over from other donors' samples. Material: naive CD4+ T cells from PBMCs. Subset in this sample: CD45RA+ positively selected. The chain uses TRBV18 and TRBJ1-2, with TRBD1 as a possible D gene (6 bases). CDR3 bases: TGTGCCAGCTCATCAGGGGAACTTAATGGCTACACCTTC. Its protein is CASSSGELNGYTF.